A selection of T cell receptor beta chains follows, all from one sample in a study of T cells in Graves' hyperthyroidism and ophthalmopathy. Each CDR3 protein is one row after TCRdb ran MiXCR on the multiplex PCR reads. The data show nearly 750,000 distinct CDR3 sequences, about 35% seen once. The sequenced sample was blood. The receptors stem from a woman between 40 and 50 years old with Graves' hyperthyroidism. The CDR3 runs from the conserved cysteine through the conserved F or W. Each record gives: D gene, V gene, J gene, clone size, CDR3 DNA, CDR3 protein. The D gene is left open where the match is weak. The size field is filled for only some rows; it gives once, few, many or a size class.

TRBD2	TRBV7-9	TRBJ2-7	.	TGTGCCAGCAGCCCAGACAGGGGAGGGACTAGCGTCTACGAGCAGTACTTC	CASSPDRGGTSVYEQYF
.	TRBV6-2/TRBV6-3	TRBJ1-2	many	TGTGCCAGCAGTTGGACGGCGAACTATGGCTACACCTTC	CASSWTANYGYTF
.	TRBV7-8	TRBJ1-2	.	TGTGCCAGCAGCCAAGATTGGGACGCCAGCGACTATGGCTACACCTTC	CASSQDWDASDYGYTF
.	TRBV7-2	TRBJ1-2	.	TGTGCCAGCAGTAGGGGGGGGGCGGACTATGGCTACACCTTC	CASSRGGADYGYTF
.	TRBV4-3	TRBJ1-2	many	TGCGCCAGCAGCCCCCTCCCCCTCTATGGCTACACCTTC	CASSPLPLYGYTF
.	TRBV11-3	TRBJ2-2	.	TGTGCCAGTCGGGAAGGACTGCCCGGCGGGGAGCTGTTTTTT	CASREGLPGGELFF
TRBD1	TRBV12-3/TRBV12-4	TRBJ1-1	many	TGTGCCAGCAGTTTTGAGACAGGGGGGACTGAAGCTTTCTTT	CASSFETGGTEAFF
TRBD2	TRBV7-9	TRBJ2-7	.	TGTGCCAGCAGCGAGATCGGGACTAGAGTCGGCGAGCAGTACTTC	CASSEIGTRVGEQYF
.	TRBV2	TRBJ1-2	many	TGTGCCAGCAGTGAAAGGGATTTGAACTATGGCTACACCTTC	CASSERDLNYGYTF
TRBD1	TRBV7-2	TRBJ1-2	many	TGTGCCAGCAGCTTAAGGGGCGTAGGGGGCGGCTACACCTTC	CASSLRGVGGGYTF
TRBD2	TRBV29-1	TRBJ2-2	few	TGCAGCGTCCTTCTTCGACTAGCGGCGAACACCGGGGAGCTGTTTTTT	CSVLLRLAANTGELFF
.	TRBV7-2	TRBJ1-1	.	TGTGCCAGCAGCGTCCGGGACACCGGGGAGGACACTGAAGCTTTCTTT	CASSVRDTGEDTEAFF
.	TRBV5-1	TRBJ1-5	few	TGTGCCAGCAGCTTCAGGGGCCGCCAGCCCCAGCATTTT	CASSFRGRQPQHF
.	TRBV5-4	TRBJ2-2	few	TGTGCCAGCAGCTTGTTACGAGGAGGAGGGGAGCTGTTTTTT	CASSLLRGGGELFF
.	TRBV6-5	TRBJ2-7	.	TGTGCCAGCAGCGGAACAGGTGCCTCCTACGAGCAGTACTTC	CASSGTGASYEQYF
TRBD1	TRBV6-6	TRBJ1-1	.	TGTGCCAGCAGTTGGCCGGGACAGGGTTATCCTGAAGCTTTCTTT	CASSWPGQGYPEAFF
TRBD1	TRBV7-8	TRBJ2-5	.	TGTGCCAGCAGCCCAGGACAGGGTGTTCGGGAGACCCAGTACTTC	CASSPGQGVRETQYF
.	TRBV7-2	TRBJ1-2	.	TGCGCCAGCAGCTTGGCCGGAGAGGGGAACTATGGCTACACCTTC	CASSLAGEGNYGYTF
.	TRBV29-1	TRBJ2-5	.	TGCAGCGTTGACGCAGCGGTCCAAGAGACCCAGTACTTC	CSVDAAVQETQYF
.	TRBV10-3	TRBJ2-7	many	TGTGCCATCAGCCCCACAGCCTACGAGCAGTACTTC	CAISPTAYEQYF
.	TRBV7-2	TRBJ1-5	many	TGTGCCAGCAGTTATCGAGGGCAGCCCCAGCATTTT	CASSYRGQPQHF
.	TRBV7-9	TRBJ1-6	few	TGCGCCAGCAGCCAAGGGGTGGTGGTCTCCGGGCGGAATTCACCCCTCCACTTT	CASSQGVVVSGRNSPLHF
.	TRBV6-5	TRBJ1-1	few	TGTGCCAGCAGTTACTATGGGGCTGCAGCGAACACTGAAGCTTTCTTT	CASSYYGAAANTEAFF
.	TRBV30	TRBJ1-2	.	TGTGCCTGGAGTCCCTGGACCTATGGCTACACCTTC	CAWSPWTYGYTF
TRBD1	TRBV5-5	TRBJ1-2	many	TGTGCCAGCAGGAAAACAGGGGGCGCTCTTAATGGCTACACCTTC	CASRKTGGALNGYTF
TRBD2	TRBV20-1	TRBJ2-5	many	TGCAGTGCTAGAGAGGAGCGGGGGGACCAAGAGACCCAGTACTTC	CSAREERGDQETQYF
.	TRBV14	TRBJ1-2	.	TGTGCCAGCAGCAAGCACGGGTATCTTGGCGGCTACACCTTC	CASSKHGYLGGYTF
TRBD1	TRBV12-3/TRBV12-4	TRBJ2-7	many	TGTGCCAGCAGTCTGAGACAGGGGGCCTACGAGCAGTACTTC	CASSLRQGAYEQYF
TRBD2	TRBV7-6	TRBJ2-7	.	TGTGCCAGCAGCGAGGGTAGCGGGTCAACCTACGAGCAGTACTTC	CASSEGSGSTYEQYF